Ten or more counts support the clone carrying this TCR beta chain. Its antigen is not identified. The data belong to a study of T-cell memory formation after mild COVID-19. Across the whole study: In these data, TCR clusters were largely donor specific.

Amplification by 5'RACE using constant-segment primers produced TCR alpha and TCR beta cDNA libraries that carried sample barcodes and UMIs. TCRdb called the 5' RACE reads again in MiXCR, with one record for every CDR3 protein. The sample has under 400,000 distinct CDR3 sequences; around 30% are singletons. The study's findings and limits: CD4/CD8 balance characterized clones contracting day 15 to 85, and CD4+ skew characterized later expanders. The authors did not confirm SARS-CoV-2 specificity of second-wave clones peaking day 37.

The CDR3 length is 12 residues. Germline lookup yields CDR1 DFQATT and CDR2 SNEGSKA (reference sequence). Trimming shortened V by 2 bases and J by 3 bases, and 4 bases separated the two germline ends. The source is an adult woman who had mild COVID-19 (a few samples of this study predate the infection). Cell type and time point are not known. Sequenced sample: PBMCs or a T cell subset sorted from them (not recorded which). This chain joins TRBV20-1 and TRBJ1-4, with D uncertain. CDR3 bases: TGCAGTGCTAGATTCGCTAATGAAAAACTGTTTTTT. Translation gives CSARFANEKLFF.